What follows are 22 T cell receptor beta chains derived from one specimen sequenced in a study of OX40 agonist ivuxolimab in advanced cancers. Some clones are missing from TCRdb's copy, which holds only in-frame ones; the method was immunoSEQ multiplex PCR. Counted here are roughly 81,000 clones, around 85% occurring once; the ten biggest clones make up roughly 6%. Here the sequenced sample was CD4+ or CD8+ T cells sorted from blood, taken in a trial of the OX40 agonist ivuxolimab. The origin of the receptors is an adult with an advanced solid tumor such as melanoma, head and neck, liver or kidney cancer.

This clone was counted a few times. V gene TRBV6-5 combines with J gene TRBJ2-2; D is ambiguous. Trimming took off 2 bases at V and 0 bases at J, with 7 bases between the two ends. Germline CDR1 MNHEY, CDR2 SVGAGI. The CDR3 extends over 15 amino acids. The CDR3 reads CASSYATSNTGELFF. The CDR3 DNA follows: TGTGCCAGCAGTTACGCCACTTCGAACACCGGGGAGCTGTTTTTT.

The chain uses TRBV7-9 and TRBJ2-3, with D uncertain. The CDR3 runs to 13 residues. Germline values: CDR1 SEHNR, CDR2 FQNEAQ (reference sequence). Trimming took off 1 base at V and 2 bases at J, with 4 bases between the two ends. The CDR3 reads CASSLDPTDTQYF. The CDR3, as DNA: TGTGCCAGCAGCTTAGACCCCACAGATACGCAGTATTTT. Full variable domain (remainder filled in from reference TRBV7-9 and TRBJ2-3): DTGVSQNPRHKITKRGQNVTFRCDPISEHNRLYWYRQTLGQGPEFLTYFQNEAQLEKSRLLSDRFSAERPKGSFSTLEIQRTEQGDSAMYLCASSLDPTDTQYFGPGTRLTVL.

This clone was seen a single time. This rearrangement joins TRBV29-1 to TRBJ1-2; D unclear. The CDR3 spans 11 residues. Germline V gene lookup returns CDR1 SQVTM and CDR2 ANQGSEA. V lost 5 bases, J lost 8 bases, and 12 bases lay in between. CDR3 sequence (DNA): TGCAGCGTTTTTCGGGGATGGGGCTACACCTTC. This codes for CSVFRGWGYTF.

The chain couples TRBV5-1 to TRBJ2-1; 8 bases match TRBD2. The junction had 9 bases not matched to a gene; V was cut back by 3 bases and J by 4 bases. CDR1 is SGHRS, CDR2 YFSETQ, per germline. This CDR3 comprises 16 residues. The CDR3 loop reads CASSSLAGPQYNEQFF. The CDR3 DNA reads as TGCGCCAGCAGCTCTTTAGCGGGGCCACAATACAATGAGCAGTTCTTC.

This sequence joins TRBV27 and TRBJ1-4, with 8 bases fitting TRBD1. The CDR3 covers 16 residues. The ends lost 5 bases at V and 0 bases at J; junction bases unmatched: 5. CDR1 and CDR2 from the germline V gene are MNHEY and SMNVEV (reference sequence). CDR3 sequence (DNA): TGTGCCAGCAGTCCCAGGACAGGGCCAACTAATGAAAAACTGTTTTTT. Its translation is CASSPRTGPTNEKLFF.

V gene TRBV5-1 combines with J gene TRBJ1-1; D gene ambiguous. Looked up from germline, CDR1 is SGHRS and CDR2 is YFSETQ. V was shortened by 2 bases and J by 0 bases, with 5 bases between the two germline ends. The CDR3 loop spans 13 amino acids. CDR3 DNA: TGCGCCAGCAGCTTTTTGGTGAACACTGAAGCTTTCTTT. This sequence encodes CASSFLVNTEAFF. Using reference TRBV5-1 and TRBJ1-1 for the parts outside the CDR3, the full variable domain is KAGVTQTPRYLIKTRGQQVTLSCSPISGHRSVSWYQQTPGQGLQFLFEYFSETQRNKGNFPGRFSGRQFSNSRSEMNVSTLELGDSALYLCASSFLVNTEAFFGQGTRLTVV.

CDR3 nucleotides: TGTGCCAGCAGCGTAGGAAGTGGTGCACCCCTCCACTTT. It translates to CASSVGSGAPLHF. The V gene is TRBV9, the J gene TRBJ1-6; D call uncertain. CDR3 length: 13 amino acids. V lost 0 bases and J lost 11, with 9 bases in between. Germline V CDR1 and CDR2: SGDLS, YYNGEE.

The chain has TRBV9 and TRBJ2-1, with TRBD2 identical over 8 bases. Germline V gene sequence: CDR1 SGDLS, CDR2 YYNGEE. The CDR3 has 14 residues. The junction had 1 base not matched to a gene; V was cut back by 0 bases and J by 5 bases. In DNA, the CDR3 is TGTGCCAGCAGCGTAGGGACTAGCAACAATGAGCAGTTCTTC. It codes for CASSVGTSNNEQFF. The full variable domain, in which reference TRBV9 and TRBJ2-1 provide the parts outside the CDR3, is DSGVTQTPKHLITATGQRVTLRCSPRSGDLSVYWYQQSLDQGLQFLIQYYNGEERAKGNILERFSAQQFPDLHSELNLSSLELGDSALYFCASSVGTSNNEQFFGPGTRLTVL.

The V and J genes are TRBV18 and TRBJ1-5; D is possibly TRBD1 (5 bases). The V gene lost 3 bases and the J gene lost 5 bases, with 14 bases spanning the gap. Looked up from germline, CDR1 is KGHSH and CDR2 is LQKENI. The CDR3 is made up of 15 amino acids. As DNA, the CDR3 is TGTGCCAGCTCACCGGGGCAGGGATTCGATCAGCCCCAGCATTTT. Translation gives CASSPGQGFDQPQHF.

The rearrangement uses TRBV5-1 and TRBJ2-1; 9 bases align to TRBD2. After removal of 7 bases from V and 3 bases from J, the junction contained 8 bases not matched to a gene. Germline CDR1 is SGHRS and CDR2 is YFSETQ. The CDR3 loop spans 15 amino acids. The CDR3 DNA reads TGCGCCAGCTACCCCGGGACTAGCAGCTACAATGAGCAGTTCTTC. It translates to CASYPGTSSYNEQFF.

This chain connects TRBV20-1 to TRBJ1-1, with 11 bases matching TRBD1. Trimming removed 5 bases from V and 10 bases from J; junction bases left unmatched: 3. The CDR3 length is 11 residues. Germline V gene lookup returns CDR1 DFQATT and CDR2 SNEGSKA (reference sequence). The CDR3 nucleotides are TGCAGTGCTCGGACAGGGGGCATAGCTTTCTTT. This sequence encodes CSARTGGIAFF.

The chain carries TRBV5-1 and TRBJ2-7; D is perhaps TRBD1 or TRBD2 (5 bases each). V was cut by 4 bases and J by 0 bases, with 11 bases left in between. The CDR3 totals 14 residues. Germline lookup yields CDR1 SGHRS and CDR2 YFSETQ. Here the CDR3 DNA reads TGCGCCAGCAGCATGGGACCGAACTCCTACGAGCAGTACTTC. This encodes CASSMGPNSYEQYF.

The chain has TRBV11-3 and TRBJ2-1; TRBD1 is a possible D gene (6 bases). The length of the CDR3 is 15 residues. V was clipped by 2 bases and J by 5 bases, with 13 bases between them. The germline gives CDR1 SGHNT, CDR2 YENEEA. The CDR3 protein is CASSLNSRGNNEQFF. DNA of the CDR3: TGTGCCAGCAGCTTAAACTCTAGGGGGAACAATGAGCAGTTCTTC.

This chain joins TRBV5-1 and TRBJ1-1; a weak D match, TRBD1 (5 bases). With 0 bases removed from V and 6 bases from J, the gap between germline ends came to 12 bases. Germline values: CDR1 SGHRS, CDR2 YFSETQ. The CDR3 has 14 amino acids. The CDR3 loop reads CASSLAPKTAEAFF. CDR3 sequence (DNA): TGCGCCAGCAGCTTGGCACCTAAGACAGCTGAAGCTTTCTTT.

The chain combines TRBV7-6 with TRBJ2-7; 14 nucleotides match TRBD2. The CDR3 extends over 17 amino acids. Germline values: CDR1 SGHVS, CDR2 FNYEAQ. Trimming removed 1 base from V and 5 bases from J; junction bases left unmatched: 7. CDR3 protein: CASSLVGTSGRFDEQYF. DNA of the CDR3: TGTGCCAGCAGCTTAGTTGGGACTAGCGGGAGATTCGACGAGCAGTACTTC. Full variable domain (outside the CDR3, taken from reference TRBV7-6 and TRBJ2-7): GAGVSQSPRYKVTKRGQDVALRCDPISGHVSLYWYRQALGQGPEFLTYFNYEAQQDKSGLPNDRFSAERPEGSISTLTIQRTEQRDSAMYRCASSLVGTSGRFDEQYFGPGTRLTVT.

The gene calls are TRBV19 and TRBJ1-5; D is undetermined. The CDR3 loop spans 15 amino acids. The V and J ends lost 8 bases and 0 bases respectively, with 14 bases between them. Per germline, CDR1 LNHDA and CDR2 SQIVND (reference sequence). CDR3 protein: CASLDRAYSNQPQHF. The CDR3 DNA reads TGTGCCAGTCTCGATCGGGCTTATAGCAATCAGCCCCAGCATTTT.

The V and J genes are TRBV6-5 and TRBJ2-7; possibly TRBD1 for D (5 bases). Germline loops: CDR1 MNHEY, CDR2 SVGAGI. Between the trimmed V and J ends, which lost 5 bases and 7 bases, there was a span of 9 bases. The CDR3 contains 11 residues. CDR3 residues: CASSHQGEQYF. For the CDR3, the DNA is TGTGCCAGCAGTCATCAGGGAGAGCAGTACTTC.

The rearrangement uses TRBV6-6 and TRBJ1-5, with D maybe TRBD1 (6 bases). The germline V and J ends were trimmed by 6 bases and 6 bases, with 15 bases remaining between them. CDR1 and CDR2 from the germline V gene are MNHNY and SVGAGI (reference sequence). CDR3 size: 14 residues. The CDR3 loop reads CASSLRGRSQPQHF. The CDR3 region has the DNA TGTGCCAGCAGCCTACGGGGGCGCAGTCAGCCCCAGCATTTT.

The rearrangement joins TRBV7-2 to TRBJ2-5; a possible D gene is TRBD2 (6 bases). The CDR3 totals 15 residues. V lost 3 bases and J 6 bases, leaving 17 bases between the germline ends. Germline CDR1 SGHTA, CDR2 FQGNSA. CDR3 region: CASSLDFRLEQTQYF. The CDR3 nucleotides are TGTGCCAGCAGCTTGGATTTTCGACTAGAACAGACCCAGTACTTC.

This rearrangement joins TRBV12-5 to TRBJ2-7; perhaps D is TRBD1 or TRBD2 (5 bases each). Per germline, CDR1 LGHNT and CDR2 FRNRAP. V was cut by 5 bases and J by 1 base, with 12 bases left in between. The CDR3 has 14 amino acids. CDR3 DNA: TGTGCTAGTGGTGACCGGGACGTTTCCTACGAGCAGTACTTC. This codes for CASGDRDVSYEQYF. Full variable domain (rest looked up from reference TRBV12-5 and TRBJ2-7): DARVTQTPRHKVTEMGQEVTMRCQPILGHNTVFWYRQTMMQGLELLAYFRNRAPLDDSGMPKDRFSAEMPDATLATLKIQPSEPRDSAVYFCASGDRDVSYEQYFGPGTRLTVT.

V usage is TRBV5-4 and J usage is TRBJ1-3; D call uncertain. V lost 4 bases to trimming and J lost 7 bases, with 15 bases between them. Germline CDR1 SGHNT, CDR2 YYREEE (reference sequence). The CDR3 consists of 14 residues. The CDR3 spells CASSPPGVGNTIYF. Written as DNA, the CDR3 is TGTGCCAGCAGCCCGCCTGGGGTGGGGAACACCATATATTTT.

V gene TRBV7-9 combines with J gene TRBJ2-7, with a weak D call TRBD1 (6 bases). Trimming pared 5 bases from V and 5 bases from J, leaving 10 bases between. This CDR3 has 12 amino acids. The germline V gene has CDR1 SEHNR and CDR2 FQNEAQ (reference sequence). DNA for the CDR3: TGTGCCAGCAGCCTGCGACAGGACGAGCAGTACTTC. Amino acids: CASSLRQDEQYF.